The clone carrying this T cell receptor beta chain was picked up a small number of times. The target antigen is unknown. The sample belongs to a study of T cell repertoires in cytomegalovirus infection. Turning to the study itself: Both CMV infection and a matching HLA type were indicated by public TCR beta signatures.

Deletions cut 4 bases from V and 1 base from J, with 16 bases between. CDR3 length equals 16 residues. Germline CDR1 and CDR2: MNHEY and SMNVEV (reference sequence). TCRdb independently ran MiXCR on the reads; one entry per CDR3 protein. The repertoire holds under 90,000 distinct CDR3 sequences, with roughly half as singletons. The source was CD8+ T cells from cultured PBMCs, collected from culture after CMV antigen stimulation. V is TRBV27 and J is TRBJ1-1; D is perhaps TRBD1 (5 bases). This clonotype was sampled from a human donor in good health (CMV status not recorded). Some clones in this sample may be carry-over from other donors' samples. The CDR3 bases are TGTGCCAGCAGTTCCCTCGGGACTACCCGGAACACTGAAGCTTTCTTT. Translating gives CASSSLGTTRNTEAFF.